The 18 T cell receptor beta chains presented below share a single source sample, sequenced in a study of blood T cell repertoires in COVID-19. The data were produced by immunoSEQ multiplex PCR, yet TCRdb's version contains in-frame clones alone and is incomplete. The data show about 150,000 clones, with over 75% seen just once and over 4% held by the top ten. The specimen sequenced was peripheral blood. Source of these receptors: a woman aged 45-60 years with acute or convalescent COVID-19.

J is TRBJ1-1 and V is TRBV19, with 9 bases lining up with TRBD1. The ends lost 6 bases at V and 7 bases at J; junction bases unmatched: 6. This CDR3 is built from 13 residues. Germline lookup yields CDR1 LNHDA and CDR2 SQIVND (reference sequence). CDR3 protein: CASRVTGGGEAFF. The CDR3 DNA is TGTGCCAGTAGGGTCACAGGGGGCGGTGAAGCTTTCTTT.

The chain has TRBV27 and TRBJ1-4, with 7 positions matching TRBD1. This CDR3 region has 13 residues. The germline gives CDR1 MNHEY, CDR2 SMNVEV (reference sequence). J lost 8 bases, V lost 5 bases, and 5 bases had no gene match. The CDR3 region has the DNA TGTGCCAGCAGTCCACCGGGACAGGAAAAACTGTTTTTT. Protein: CASSPPGQEKLFF.

The genes are TRBV7-9 and TRBJ1-1; 7 nucleotides align to TRBD1. The germline CDR1 and CDR2 sequences are SEHNR and FQNEAQ (reference sequence). V lost 1 base, J lost 6 bases, and 17 bases stayed unmatched. The CDR3 has 18 residues. CDR3 protein: CASSLGRTGLGHFPEAFF. CDR3 nucleotide sequence: TGTGCCAGCAGCTTAGGGCGGACAGGATTGGGACATTTCCCTGAAGCTTTCTTT.

The chain has TRBV12-3 or TRBV12-4 and TRBJ2-1; D remains ambiguous. V lost 7 bases, J lost 8 bases, and 15 bases lay in between. The CDR3 totals 13 residues. Here the CDR3 reads CASTQEAVHEQFF. CDR3 sequence (DNA): TGTGCCAGCACCCAAGAAGCCGTACATGAGCAGTTCTTC.

V gene TRBV27 combines with J gene TRBJ1-6, with D unresolved. Looked up from germline, CDR1 is MNHEY and CDR2 is SMNVEV (reference sequence). Trimming cost V 5 bases and J 10 bases, with 12 bases left between them. This CDR3 has 13 residues. In DNA form, the CDR3 reads TGTGCCAGCAGTCCCCGATATGAGTCACCCCTCCACTTT. Translation: CASSPRYESPLHF.

The chain carries TRBV1 and TRBJ2-3; the table's D call, TRBD2, has no DNA check behind it. TRBV1 is a pseudogene. The CDR3 loop spans 14 amino acids. The CDR3 DNA reads as TGCACCAGCAGCCAAGATAGAAACGGGGATACGCAGTATTTT. Translation: CTSSQDRNGDTQYF.

This chain links TRBV4-1 with TRBJ1-5, with D perhaps matching TRBD1 (5 bases). The germline V gene has CDR1 MGHRA and CDR2 YSYEKL. This CDR3 comprises 13 residues. V was pared by 0 bases and J by 9 bases, with 9 bases between. CDR3 residues: CASSQDQGLPQHF. Here the CDR3 DNA reads TGCGCCAGCAGCCAAGATCAGGGACTGCCCCAGCATTTT.

V usage is TRBV7-2 and J usage is TRBJ1-1, with TRBD1 as a possible D gene (5 bases). The germline V and J ends were trimmed by 7 bases and 3 bases, with 12 bases remaining between them. The V gene's germline CDR1 is SGHTA and CDR2 FQGNSA. The CDR3 consists of 13 residues. The CDR3 region has the DNA TGTGCCAGCACTCGGAGGGGTGACACTGAAGCTTTCTTT. This sequence encodes CASTRRGDTEAFF. The complete variable domain, with remaining parts taken from reference TRBV7-2 and TRBJ1-1, reads GAGVSQSPSNKVTEKGKDVELRCDPISGHTALYWYRQSLGQGLEFLIYFQGNSAPDKSGLPSDRFSAERTGGSVSTLTIQRTQQEDSAVYLCASTRRGDTEAFFGQGTRLTVV.

The V and J genes are TRBV28 and TRBJ1-5, with D maybe TRBD1 (6 bases). CDR3 length equals 15 residues. V lost 2 bases to trimming and J lost 3 bases, with 11 bases between them. CDR1 MDHEN and CDR2 SYDVKM come from the germline V gene. In DNA, the CDR3 is TGTGCCAGCAGTTTAACAGGGCTTAACAATCAGCCCCAGCATTTT. It encodes CASSLTGLNNQPQHF.

The chain joins TRBV28 to TRBJ1-5, with D unresolved. Germline-derived CDR1 and CDR2 are MDHEN and SYDVKM. The CDR3 has 15 amino acids. V was shortened by 4 bases and J by 9 bases, with 19 bases between the two germline ends. The CDR3: CASSSPGATIRPQHF. The CDR3 region has the DNA TGTGCCAGCAGTTCCCCTGGAGCAACCATCAGGCCCCAGCATTTT.

The rearrangement joins TRBV6-2 or TRBV6-3 to TRBJ1-1, with no clear D. CDR1 MNHEY and CDR2 SVGEGT come from the germline V gene. CDR3 length equals 18 residues. V dropped 6 bases and J dropped 7 bases, with 30 bases sitting between them. CDR3 coding DNA: TGTGCCAGCAGCCTTAGTCGCGGGGTTTGGTTAACTGTCGATGAAGCTTTCTTT. Its protein product is CASSLSRGVWLTVDEAFF.

This sequence joins TRBV27 and TRBJ1-3; 7 bases align to TRBD1. Trimming took 6 bases from V and 4 from J; bases not matched to a gene: 12. The CDR3 runs 16 residues. Germline V gives CDR1 MNHEY, CDR2 SMNVEV (reference sequence). The CDR3 DNA reads as TGTGCCAGCAGGCCCTCCTACGACAGGGTAGGAAACACCATATATTTT. Translating gives CASRPSYDRVGNTIYF.

The rearrangement links TRBV5-5 to TRBJ2-5; 8 bases agree with TRBD1. Germline trimming cut 4 bases from V and 1 base from J; bases unmatched to any gene: 3. CDR3 length equals 14 residues. Looked up from germline, CDR1 is SGHKS and CDR2 is YYEKEE (reference sequence). The CDR3: CASSRGQAQETQYF. The CDR3 coding sequence is TGTGCCAGCAGCAGGGGACAGGCCCAAGAGACCCAGTACTTC.

The chain employs TRBV5-1 and TRBJ2-3; 8 bases map to TRBD2. V was clipped by 4 bases and J by 6 bases; unmatched bases: 10. The CDR3 extends over 15 amino acids. CDR1 is SGHRS, CDR2 YFSETQ, per germline. This CDR3 is CASSAGLAGFDTQYF. In DNA form, the CDR3 reads TGCGCCAGCAGCGCCGGATTAGCGGGGTTTGATACGCAGTATTTT.

The chain is built from TRBV6-5 and TRBJ1-5; maybe TRBD1 (5 bases). Per the germline V gene, CDR1 is MNHEY and CDR2 is SVGAGI. Trimming removed 6 bases at V and 6 bases at J, with 12 bases between. This CDR3 comprises 13 residues. This CDR3 reads CASRSQGTQPQHF. The DNA for the CDR3 is TGTGCCAGCAGATCCCAGGGCACTCAGCCCCAGCATTTT.

In this sample, this clone turned up once. V and J are TRBV7-8 and TRBJ1-1; the D gene is possibly TRBD1 (5 bases). V gave up 6 bases and J gave up 6 bases, with 11 bases separating them. The CDR3 length is 12 residues. Germline values: CDR1 SGHVS, CDR2 FQNEAQ. The CDR3 loop is CASSSQVSEAFF. As DNA, the CDR3 is TGTGCCAGCAGTTCACAGGTTTCTGAAGCTTTCTTT.

The sample holds a few counts of this clone. Because the CDR3's place on the DNA is in doubt, the DNA is left out and the CDR3 is given as listed by TCRdb. The rearrangement links TRBV2 to TRBJ2-1; the DNA was not compared with TRBD1, the D call given in the table. Germline V gene sequence: CDR1 SNHLY, CDR2 FYNNEI. The CDR3 has 12 residues if both end residues are counted. The chain's CDR3 is CASILAVNEQFF.

The rearrangement uses TRBV9 and TRBJ2-1, with D maybe TRBD2 (5 bases). V lost 0 bases to trimming and J lost 8 bases, with 15 bases between them. CDR1 is SGDLS, CDR2 YYNGEE, per germline. The CDR3 length is 15 residues. The CDR3 protein is CASSVGVSGIDEQFF. The DNA of the CDR3 is TGTGCCAGCAGCGTAGGAGTGTCCGGGATCGATGAGCAGTTCTTC.